One and the same sample provided the 23 T cell receptor beta chains below, sequenced in a study of identical twins. One entry per CDR3 protein results from TCRdb running MiXCR on the 5' RACE reads. The data contain more than 1.5 million distinct CDR3 sequences, 25% to 35% of them singletons. The specimen was cord blood. These receptors all stem from a newborn girl in good health.

The chain combines TRBV27 with TRBJ2-1; TRBD1 aligns across 11 bases. Unmatched junction bases numbered 14, after V lost 5 bases and J lost 5 bases. The CDR3 has 18 residues. The V gene's germline CDR1 is MNHEY and CDR2 SMNVEV (reference sequence). CDR3 residues: CASSPRISGQGAHNEQFF. In DNA form, the CDR3 reads TGTGCCAGCAGTCCGCGAATATCAGGACAGGGGGCCCACAATGAGCAGTTCTTC.

This clonotype was seen a single time. This CDR3 is CASSPRDRAAYEQYF. The CDR3, as DNA: TGTGCCAGCAGCCCCCGGGACAGGGCAGCCTACGAGCAGTACTTC. The chain recombines TRBV7-9 with TRBJ2-7, with 9 nucleotides matching TRBD1. Germline-derived CDR1 and CDR2 are SEHNR and FQNEAQ (reference sequence). J gave up 2 bases and V 5 bases, and 7 bases lay outside the gene matches. The CDR3 runs to 15 residues.

This clonotype was detected only a few times. The chain couples TRBV2 to TRBJ2-2; no clear D gene. Germline CDR1 and CDR2: SNHLY and FYNNEI. The V end lost 7 bases, the J end lost 6 bases, and 12 bases lay between the germline ends. The CDR3 runs 13 residues. Here the CDR3 DNA reads TGTGCCAGCACACGAAGGCGTCCCGGGGAGCTGTTTTTT. It encodes CASTRRRPGELFF.

The sample holds a few counts of this clonotype. This chain's CDR3 is CASSTTTTRVAQETQYF. In nucleotides, the CDR3 is TGCGCCAGCAGCACCACAACGACTAGGGTCGCCCAAGAGACCCAGTACTTC. This sequence joins TRBV5-1 and TRBJ2-5, with D maybe TRBD2 (6 bases). Trimming left V 4 bases short and J 1 base short, with 20 bases between. The germline V gene has CDR1 SGHRS and CDR2 YFSETQ. This CDR3 region has 17 residues.

This chain links TRBV11-2 with TRBJ2-7; tentative D call: TRBD1 (6 bases). This CDR3 comprises 14 residues. V was clipped by 3 bases and J by 4 bases, with 13 bases between them. The germline V gene encodes CDR1 SGHAT and CDR2 FQNNGV. DNA of the CDR3: TGTGCCAGCAGCTTCGACCAGGGGAATTACGAGCAGTACTTC. Its translation: CASSFDQGNYEQYF.

V usage is TRBV20-1 and J usage is TRBJ2-3, with 7 bases that match TRBD1. V lost 5 bases and J lost 2; bases outside the gene matches: 10. Germline V lookup: CDR1 DFQATT, CDR2 SNEGSKA (reference sequence). The CDR3 is 15 residues long. The CDR3 here is CSAPRTGGYTDTQYF. As DNA, the CDR3 is TGCAGTGCTCCCAGGACAGGTGGCTACACAGATACGCAGTATTTT.

The chain uses TRBV7-9 and TRBJ2-5; D gene ambiguous. This CDR3 comprises 12 residues. The germline CDR1 and CDR2 sequences are SEHNR and FQNEAQ (reference sequence). V lost 5 bases and J 2 bases, leaving 6 bases between the germline ends. CDR3 DNA: TGTGCCAGCAGCATATTACAAGAGACCCAGTACTTC. The encoded protein is CASSILQETQYF.

The rearrangement joins TRBV27 to TRBJ1-6, with D unclear. V was clipped by 1 base and J by 10 bases, with 8 bases between them. The CDR3 is 13 residues long. The V gene's germline CDR1 is MNHEY and CDR2 SMNVEV (reference sequence). DNA for the CDR3: TGTGCCAGCAGTTTATACGGTCCCTCACCCCTCCACTTT. This sequence encodes CASSLYGPSPLHF.

In this sample, this clonotype turned up a few times. The chain is built from TRBV20-1 and TRBJ2-3; D is perhaps TRBD2 (7 bases). V was cut by 5 bases and J by 3 bases, with 18 bases left in between. Looked up from germline, CDR1 is DFQATT and CDR2 is SNEGSKA (reference sequence). The CDR3 length is 15 residues. The CDR3 coding sequence is TGCAGTGCTCAAAGGGGGGGGGCCGTGACAGATACGCAGTATTTT. Amino acids: CSAQRGGAVTDTQYF.

The chain joins TRBV27 to TRBJ1-1, with TRBD1 identical over 7 bases. This CDR3 comprises 15 residues. Germline values: CDR1 MNHEY, CDR2 SMNVEV (reference sequence). V dropped 6 bases and J dropped 4; count of bases not matched to a gene: 11. The CDR3 nucleotides are TGTGCCAGCAGCGCCGACAGGGTCGGTAGCACTGAAGCTTTCTTT. Amino acid sequence: CASSADRVGSTEAFF.

This chain links TRBV3-1 with TRBJ2-5, with 13 bases fitting TRBD2. V was pared by 3 bases and J by 2 bases, with 3 bases of the junction left unmatched. The CDR3 covers 16 residues. In germline, CDR1 is LGHDT, CDR2 YNNKEL (reference sequence). CDR3 sequence reads: CASSQTSGGQQETQYF. The CDR3 bases are TGTGCCAGCAGCCAGACTAGCGGGGGGCAACAAGAGACCCAGTACTTC.

The rearrangement uses TRBV2 and TRBJ2-3; D is perhaps TRBD2 (5 bases). CDR1 and CDR2 (germline): SNHLY, FYNNEI. The CDR3 extends over 14 amino acids. V lost 8 bases and J lost 1, with 13 bases in between. CDR3 sequence (DNA): TGTGCCAGCGATAGTAGCGTGGGCACAGATACGCAGTATTTT. Protein: CASDSSVGTDTQYF.

V gene TRBV20-1 combines with J gene TRBJ2-5; the D gene is possibly TRBD1 (6 bases). V lost 5 bases to trimming and J lost 2 bases, with 9 bases between them. The CDR3 is 12 residues long. The germline V gene encodes CDR1 DFQATT and CDR2 SNEGSKA (reference sequence). DNA of the CDR3: TGCAGTGCTCGGGACATACAAGAGACCCAGTACTTC. It is translated as CSARDIQETQYF.

The gene calls are TRBV2 and TRBJ2-4; weak D call: TRBD2 (6 bases). Near its end, the DNA agrees better with TRBJ2-7, so the J call may be wrong. The CDR3 consists of 14 residues. Germline-derived CDR1 and CDR2 are SNHLY and FYNNEI. CDR3 DNA sequence: TGTGCCAGCAGCGTGAGACTAGTTGGGTACGAGCAGTACTTC. Protein product: CASSVRLVGYEQYF.

The chain combines TRBV6-5 with TRBJ1-5; D remains ambiguous. Germline CDR1 MNHEY, CDR2 SVGAGI. The CDR3 contains 13 residues. V lost 0 bases to trimming and J lost 9 bases, with 9 bases between them. CDR3 residues: CASSYSGWRPQHF. For the CDR3, the DNA is TGTGCCAGCAGTTACTCGGGGTGGCGGCCCCAGCATTTT.

The table lists this clonotype with a few counts. Sequence at one end of the junction differs from germline and may be a read error. The gene calls are TRBV27 and TRBJ1-2, with 8 positions matching TRBD1. The CDR3 has 15 amino acids. CDR1 and CDR2 (germline): MNHEY, SMNVEV (reference sequence). The CDR3 region is CASSFYQGANYGFTF. The CDR3 nucleotides are TGTGCCAGCAGTTTTTACCAGGGGGCTAACTATGGCTTCACCTTC.

CDR3 nucleotides: TGTGCCAGCAGCCAAGATACCTCCCTTGTCACAGATACGCAGTATTTT. Translated, it gives CASSQDTSLVTDTQYF. The rearrangement uses TRBV3-1 and TRBJ2-3; no reliable D call. Germline CDR1 LGHDT, CDR2 YNNKEL (reference sequence). V dropped 0 bases and J dropped 2 bases, with 12 bases sitting between them. CDR3 length: 16 residues.

This clonotype was detected only a few times. The V and J genes are TRBV3-1 and TRBJ2-5; 9 nucleotides agree with TRBD2. Trimming at V came to 0 bases and at J to 5 bases, leaving 13 bases not matched to a gene. The germline V gene encodes CDR1 LGHDT and CDR2 YNNKEL (reference sequence). The CDR3 spans 18 residues. The CDR3 reads CASSQDFASGNPWETQYF. The CDR3 DNA sequence: TGTGCCAGCAGCCAAGATTTCGCTAGCGGGAACCCATGGGAGACCCAGTACTTC.

The V call is TRBV6-5, the J call TRBJ2-1, with no clear D. CDR1 and CDR2 (germline): MNHEY, SVGAGI. The CDR3 covers 11 residues. V lost 6 bases and J lost 10, with 10 bases in between. This chain's CDR3 is CASSFAAEQFF. DNA for the CDR3: TGTGCCAGCAGCTTCGCGGCGGAGCAGTTCTTC.

The V call is TRBV6-5, the J call TRBJ1-3; tentatively, D is TRBD1 (6 bases). Per the germline V gene, CDR1 is MNHEY and CDR2 is SVGAGI. This CDR3 region has 17 residues. Trimming left V 0 bases short and J 0 bases short, with 12 bases between. The CDR3 protein is CASSYSPQGISGNTIYF. The CDR3 region has the DNA TGTGCCAGCAGTTACTCACCTCAGGGGATCTCTGGAAACACCATATATTTT.

In the case of this clonotype: This sequence may be a read error, since a much larger clone differs from it by one base. The V and J genes are TRBV27 and TRBJ2-1; D is perhaps TRBD1 (5 bases). The ends were cut back, 4 bases at V and 8 bases at J, with 12 bases in the middle. Germline CDR1 and CDR2: MNHEY and SMNVEV (reference sequence). This CDR3 region has 13 residues. CDR3 sequence (DNA): TGTGCCAGCAGTTCATCAGGGAACTATGAGCAGTTCTTC. Protein product: CASSSSGNYEQFF.

This clonotype appeared a few times. The genes are TRBV12-3 or TRBV12-4 and TRBJ2-1, with D possibly TRBD1 on 5 matching bases. Trimming pared 5 bases from V and 4 bases from J, leaving 9 bases between. CDR3 length equals 13 residues. CDR3 residues: CASSLQAYNEQFF. CDR3 coding DNA: TGTGCCAGCAGTCTACAGGCTTACAATGAGCAGTTCTTC.

CDR3 in amino acids: CASSWGAGSIADTQYF. CDR3 DNA: TGTGCCAGCAGTTGGGGGGCGGGGAGTATCGCAGATACGCAGTATTTT. The rearrangement uses TRBV5-6 and TRBJ2-3; D is perhaps TRBD1 or TRBD2 (6 bases each). V lost 5 bases and J lost 4, with 20 bases in between. The CDR3 is 16 residues long. Germline assignment: CDR1 SGHDT and CDR2 YYEEEE.